Shown below are 20 T cell receptor beta chains from a single sample sequenced in a study of CD8 T cells in ankylosing spondylitis. Study observations and caveats: A TCR beta motif of 7 or 8 highly homologous variants appeared characteristic of ankylosing spondylitis blood.

Antigens for these TCRs are unknown. TCRdb used MiXCR to reprocess the 5' RACE reads, holding one entry per CDR3 protein. The data show more than 250,000 distinct CDR3 sequences, with 6.5% to 10% seen just once and about 14% held by the top ten. The sequenced sample consisted of blood, either unsorted or a sorted T cell fraction (not recorded which). Receptors were obtained from a male donor with ankylosing spondylitis.

This clonotype has ten or more counts. The chain recombines TRBV27 with TRBJ2-1; D ambiguous. The CDR3 consists of 12 residues. V was shortened by 5 bases and J by 5 bases, with 7 bases between the two germline ends. Germline CDR1 reads MNHEY; CDR2 reads SMNVEV (reference sequence). The CDR3: CASSTADNEQFF. CDR3 nucleotides: TGTGCCAGCAGTACAGCAGACAATGAGCAGTTCTTC.

The table lists this clonotype with many counts. This sequence joins TRBV29-1 and TRBJ1-3, with D possibly matching TRBD1 (6 bases). Trimming took off 7 bases at V and 5 bases at J, with 15 bases between the two ends. This CDR3 contains 13 residues. CDR1 and CDR2 from the germline V gene are SQVTM and ANQGSEA. Written as DNA, the CDR3 is TGCAGCGCGGCGAGCACAGGGAGAAACACCATATATTTT. Amino acid sequence: CSAASTGRNTIYF.

This clonotype showed up just a few times. The rearrangement links TRBV9 to TRBJ1-1; D is unresolved. The length of the CDR3 is 13 residues. Trimming pared 3 bases from V and 0 bases from J, leaving 6 bases between. Germline CDR1 and CDR2: SGDLS and YYNGEE. CDR3 nucleotide sequence: TGTGCCAGCAGCGCCCAGTTGAACACTGAAGCTTTCTTT. Protein sequence: CASSAQLNTEAFF.

This clonotype occurred many times. The DNA of the CDR3 is TGTGCCAGCAGCTACGAAGGGATTTATTCACCCCTCCACTTT. Protein product: CASSYEGIYSPLHF. The chain has TRBV7-2 and TRBJ1-6; the D is unclear. CDR3 size: 14 residues. The germline V gene has CDR1 SGHTA and CDR2 FQGNSA. V was cut by 4 bases and J by 8 bases, with 12 bases left in between.

The chain uses TRBV7-9 and TRBJ2-1, with D unresolved. Looked up from germline, CDR1 is SEHNR and CDR2 is FQNEAQ (reference sequence). The germline V and J ends were trimmed by 5 bases and 0 bases, with 8 bases remaining between them. This CDR3 comprises 14 residues. Here the CDR3 reads CASSEGFSYNEQFF. Written as DNA, the CDR3 is TGTGCCAGCAGCGAAGGGTTCTCCTACAATGAGCAGTTCTTC. The full variable domain, in which reference TRBV7-9 and TRBJ2-1 provide the parts outside the CDR3, is DTGVSQNPRHKITKRGQNVTFRCDPISEHNRLYWYRQTLGQGPEFLTYFQNEAQLEKSRLLSDRFSAERPKGSFSTLEIQRTEQGDSAMYLCASSEGFSYNEQFFGPGTRLTVL.

This clonotype was counted ten times or more. This rearrangement joins TRBV14 to TRBJ2-1; D possibly matches TRBD1 or TRBD2 (5 bases each). The V end was cut by 3 bases, the J end by 5 bases, with 17 bases between. The CDR3 loop spans 16 amino acids. Germline V CDR1 and CDR2: SGHDN, FVKESK. The CDR3 protein is CASSQSRGGGNNEQFF. The CDR3 DNA sequence: TGTGCCAGCAGCCAGTCACGGGGCGGTGGAAACAATGAGCAGTTCTTC.

This clonotype was seen a few times. The chain couples TRBV4-2 to TRBJ1-3, with D uncertain. Per the germline V gene, CDR1 is LGHNA and CDR2 is YNFKEQ. The CDR3 is made up of 16 amino acids. V lost 1 base to trimming and J lost 2 bases, with 12 bases between them. The chain's CDR3 is CASSQATRGTGNTIYF. DNA for the CDR3: TGTGCCAGCAGCCAAGCAACACGGGGTACTGGAAACACCATATATTTT.

The rearrangement links TRBV12-5 to TRBJ2-3; possibly TRBD1 for D (5 bases). Trimming stripped 5 bases from V and 1 base from J, with 16 bases between. The CDR3 has 16 residues. Germline lookup yields CDR1 LGHNT and CDR2 FRNRAP. Written as DNA, the CDR3 is TGTGCTAGTGGTCCACCCCGGCAGGGTGGCACAGATACGCAGTATTTT. Translating gives CASGPPRQGGTDTQYF.

This clonotype was counted ten times or more. The J gene is TRBJ2-7, the V gene TRBV29-1; 10 bases map to TRBD1. J gave up 5 bases and V 6 bases, and 4 bases lay outside the gene matches. The CDR3 runs 12 residues. Germline V CDR1 and CDR2: SQVTM, ANQGSEA. CDR3 DNA sequence: TGCAGCGTGGGGACAGGGGTGCACGAGCAGTACTTC. Translated, it gives CSVGTGVHEQYF.

This clonotype has a handful of counts. V and J are TRBV7-9 and TRBJ2-5; D is possibly TRBD2 (5 bases). Germline assignment: CDR1 SEHNR and CDR2 FQNEAQ (reference sequence). CDR3 size: 14 residues. Trimming cost V 2 bases and J 2 bases, with 9 bases left between them. CDR3 loop: CASSLQSGQETQYF. The DNA of the CDR3 is TGTGCCAGCAGCTTACAAAGCGGTCAAGAGACCCAGTACTTC.

The genes are TRBV9 and TRBJ2-5; 8 nucleotides agree with TRBD1. CDR3 length equals 14 residues. V shed 3 bases, J shed 2 bases, and the junction held 3 bases outside the gene matches. From germline, CDR1 is SGDLS and CDR2 YYNGEE. CDR3 sequence: CASSGTGIQETQYF. As DNA, the CDR3 is TGTGCCAGCAGCGGGACAGGGATTCAAGAGACCCAGTACTTC. Full variable domain (remainder filled in from reference TRBV9 and TRBJ2-5): DSGVTQTPKHLITATGQRVTLRCSPRSGDLSVYWYQQSLDQGLQFLIQYYNGEERAKGNILERFSAQQFPDLHSELNLSSLELGDSALYFCASSGTGIQETQYFGPGTRLLVL.

The chain couples TRBV5-1 to TRBJ2-3, with 10 positions matching TRBD2. Germline CDR1 is SGHRS and CDR2 is YFSETQ. This CDR3 has 16 residues. Trimming took 7 bases from V and 1 from J; bases not matched to a gene: 9. CDR3 amino acids: CASQFIGTSGTDTQYF. The CDR3 DNA reads as TGCGCCAGCCAATTTATCGGGACTAGCGGCACAGATACGCAGTATTTT.

This clonotype was detected only a few times. This chain joins TRBV6-1 and TRBJ1-1; D ambiguous. The CDR3 is 14 amino acids. Looked up from germline, CDR1 is MNHNS and CDR2 is SASEGT. V lost 0 bases and J lost 8, with 13 bases in between. This chain's CDR3 is CASSEAVLWKEAFF. DNA of the CDR3: TGTGCCAGCAGTGAAGCGGTTCTCTGGAAGGAAGCTTTCTTT.

This clonotype was seen ten or more times. The chain uses TRBV2 and TRBJ1-5; no clear D. The CDR3 length is 13 residues. The ends were cut back, 3 bases at V and 6 bases at J, with 9 bases in the middle. Germline CDR1 SNHLY, CDR2 FYNNEI. CDR3 in amino acids: CASSEGFIQPQHF. CDR3 DNA sequence: TGTGCCAGCAGTGAGGGGTTTATTCAGCCCCAGCATTTT.

This clonotype has a handful of counts. This rearrangement joins TRBV12-3 or TRBV12-4 to TRBJ2-7, with 7 bases matching TRBD2. CDR3 length: 15 amino acids. The trim removed 4 bases at V and 4 bases at J, leaving 10 bases unmatched. The CDR3 reads CASSSREVTLYEQYF. Here the CDR3 DNA reads TGTGCCAGCAGTTCCCGGGAGGTTACTTTATACGAGCAGTACTTC.

The V call is TRBV4-1, the J call TRBJ2-7; 9 nucleotides align to TRBD1. With V trimmed by 3 bases and J by 0 bases, 6 bases remained unmatched. CDR1 and CDR2 from the germline V gene are MGHRA and YSYEKL. CDR3 length equals 16 residues. CDR3 bases: TGCGCCAGCAGCCAGACAGGGGGTTCCCTCTCCTACGAGCAGTACTTC. The encoded protein is CASSQTGGSLSYEQYF.

This clonotype was detected only a few times. The chain employs TRBV7-3 and TRBJ2-6; unclear D gene. Trimming cost V 2 bases and J 0 bases, with 5 bases left between them. Germline CDR1 is SGHTA and CDR2 is FQGTGA. CDR3 length equals 15 residues. This CDR3 reads CASSLVLSGANVLTF. In DNA form, the CDR3 reads TGTGCCAGCAGCTTAGTGCTCTCTGGGGCCAACGTCCTGACTTTC.

This clonotype was detected many times. This chain connects TRBV10-3 to TRBJ2-1, with D maybe TRBD1 (5 bases). CDR3 length: 13 amino acids. V was shortened by 3 bases and J by 10 bases, with 13 bases between the two germline ends. Germline CDR1 is ENHRY and CDR2 is SYGVKD. CDR3 sequence: CAISEMQGSEQFF. In nucleotides, the CDR3 is TGTGCCATCAGTGAAATGCAGGGCAGCGAGCAGTTCTTC.

This clonotype was found a few times. The chain combines TRBV7-2 with TRBJ1-3; TRBD1 is a possible D gene (5 bases). The CDR3 totals 17 residues. Germline CDR1 and CDR2: SGHTA and FQGNSA. V was trimmed by 2 bases and J by 2 bases, leaving 16 bases between them. CDR3 bases: TGTGCCAGCAGCTTATCGGCTCCGACAGTTCCTGGAAACACCATATATTTT. Its translation is CASSLSAPTVPGNTIYF.

This clonotype was detected only a few times. This chain's CDR3 is CASVRTGVPGEQFF. Here the CDR3 DNA reads TGCGCCAGCGTCCGGACAGGGGTCCCCGGTGAGCAGTTCTTC. This sequence joins TRBV5-1 and TRBJ2-1; 9 bases fit TRBD1. The CDR3 extends over 14 amino acids. The J segment lost 9 bases and the V segment lost 7 bases, leaving 11 bases of the junction unmatched. CDR1 is SGHRS and CDR2 is YFSETQ in the germline V gene.